This is a list of T cell receptor beta chains from one sample in a study of shared clonotypes between healthy human individuals. Profiled with immunoSEQ multiplex PCR; TCRdb holds only in-frame clones, not every one. The sample contains some 1.4 million clones, roughly 96% of which appear only once. The sample comprised naive CD4+ T cells sorted from blood. These receptors all come from a young man in good health. Each CDR3 is given with its conserved first and last residue. The D gene is left open where the match is weak. Part of the rows lack a size; the others show once, few, many or a class for expanded clones.

size,V,D,J,DNA,CDR3
NA,TRBV6-5,NA,TRBJ2-5,TGTGCCAGCACCCCAGGCCACCCCCCGGGGGCCCAGTACTTC,CASTPGHPPGAQYF
NA,TRBV4-1,NA,TRBJ2-3,TGCGCCAGCAGCCACTTGGCCGGGAGTGGCACAGATACGCAGTATTTT,CASSHLAGSGTDTQYF
NA,TRBV7-2,TRBD2,TRBJ2-1,TGTGCCAGCAGCTCTCCGGGACTAGCGAGGAATGAGCAGTTCTTC,CASSSPGLARNEQFF
NA,TRBV7-9,TRBD1,TRBJ2-5,TGTGCCAGCAGCTTAGATCCTGGACAGGGGGTGGAGACCCAGTACTTC,CASSLDPGQGVETQYF
NA,TRBV9,TRBD1,TRBJ2-7,TGTGCCAGCAGCGCGTGGACAGGGGGCTACGAGCAGTACTTC,CASSAWTGGYEQYF
NA,TRBV19,NA,TRBJ2-7,TGTGCCAGTAGCAGGGCTTCCTCCTACGAGCAGTACTTC,CASSRASSYEQYF
NA,TRBV4-3,NA,TRBJ2-3,TGCGCCAGCAGCCAAGATATCGGCGATACGCAGTATTTT,CASSQDIGDTQYF
NA,TRBV9,TRBD1,TRBJ2-7,TGTGCCAGCGGACCTTCAGGGGGCTTAGGCTACGAGCAGTACTTC,CASGPSGGLGYEQYF
NA,TRBV2,NA,TRBJ2-1,TGTGCCAGCACCCGAGGGAATAGTGAGCAGTTCTTC,CASTRGNSEQFF
NA,TRBV2,TRBD2,TRBJ2-1,TGTGCCAGCGGACCGGGGACTAGCGGGAGTAAGTGGTCCTACAATGAGCAGTTCTTC,CASGPGTSGSKWSYNEQFF
NA,TRBV10-1,NA,TRBJ2-7,TGCGCCAGCAGTGCAGGACTAATCTACGAGCAGTACTTC,CASSAGLIYEQYF
NA,TRBV5-6,TRBD2,TRBJ2-5,TGTGCCAGCAGCTTGGGCGGGAGGACCCAGTACTTC,CASSLGGRTQYF
NA,TRBV6-5,TRBD2,TRBJ2-1,TGTGCCAGCAGTTACGTACCGGGACTAGGCGTCTATGAGCAGTTCTTC,CASSYVPGLGVYEQFF
NA,TRBV9,NA,TRBJ2-7,TGTGCCAGCAGCGTAGTGGCAGGATCACCCGTAGGGGAGCAGTACTTC,CASSVVAGSPVGEQYF
NA,TRBV5-1,NA,TRBJ2-3,TGCGCCAGCAGGGATAGACAGGGCACAGATACGCAGTATTTT,CASRDRQGTDTQYF
NA,TRBV9,NA,TRBJ2-5,TGTGCCAGCAGCGCATTAGGGGAGACCCAGTACTTC,CASSALGETQYF
NA,TRBV5-1,TRBD2,TRBJ2-1,TGCGCCAGCAGCTCTTGGACTAGCGGGATGGGGTCCTACAATGAGCAGTTCTTC,CASSSWTSGMGSYNEQFF
once,TRBV11-2,TRBD2,TRBJ2-2,TGTGCCAGCAGCTTAGCGGGACTACCCGCCGGGGAGCTGTTTTTT,CASSLAGLPAGELFF
NA,TRBV10-3,NA,TRBJ2-1,TGTGCCATCAGCCTAGACAGGGAGGAGAATGAGCAGTTCTTC,CAISLDREENEQFF
NA,TRBV13,NA,TRBJ1-3,TGTGCCAGCAGCTCCGTGCCAAGCTCTGGAAACACCATATATTTT,CASSSVPSSGNTIYF
NA,TRBV5-1,TRBD1,TRBJ1-1,TGCGCCAGCAGCCCGGAAGGGGGCGGCCTGAACACTGAAGCTTTCTTT,CASSPEGGGLNTEAFF
NA,TRBV18,TRBD1,TRBJ2-3,TGTGCCAGCTCACCGGGACAGGGTGGAACAGATACGCAGTATTTT,CASSPGQGGTDTQYF
NA,TRBV29-1,NA,TRBJ1-1,TGCAGCGTGGCGGAGGGGGGAGTGACTGAAGCTTTCTTT,CSVAEGGVTEAFF
NA,TRBV18,TRBD2,TRBJ2-2,TGTGCCAGCTCACCACCCCTAGCGGGAGGGGTGAAGAACACCGGGGAGCTGTTTTTT,CASSPPLAGGVKNTGELFF
NA,TRBV15,NA,TRBJ2-7,TGTGCCACCAGCAGAGCTTCGTTTGCTCCGGCCGAGCAGTACTTC,CATSRASFAPAEQYF
NA,TRBV5-4,NA,TRBJ2-2,TGTGCCAGCAGCTTACCGGTCCTTTGGGGGACCGGGGAGCTGTTTTTT,CASSLPVLWGTGELFF
NA,TRBV9,NA,TRBJ2-2,TGTGCCAGCAGCGTAATTTCGTCCGGGGAGCTGTTTTTT,CASSVISSGELFF
NA,TRBV4-2,NA,TRBJ2-5,TGTGCCAGCAGCCAAGATGCCAACAGACAGCCCCAAGAGACCCAGTACTTC,CASSQDANRQPQETQYF
once,TRBV5-1,NA,TRBJ2-3,TGCGCCAGCAGCCGCAGTCGAGATACGCAGTATTTT,CASSRSRDTQYF
NA,TRBV19,TRBD1,TRBJ2-7,TGTGCCAGCAAGGGGGCGCCGGTCGGTAAGGGAATTGCCGAGCAGTACTTC,CASKGAPVGKGIAEQYF
NA,TRBV2,NA,TRBJ2-2,TGTGCCACCAGAGGCCAGGTGGACACCGGGGAGCTGTTTTTT,CATRGQVDTGELFF
NA,TRBV5-1,NA,TRBJ1-1,TGCGCCAGCAGCTTATGGGGGGCCGACACTGAAGCTTTCTTT,CASSLWGADTEAFF
NA,TRBV28,NA,TRBJ1-1,TGTGCCAGCAGCTTACAGGGACGCTGGAACACTGAAGCTTTCTTT,CASSLQGRWNTEAFF
NA,TRBV2,NA,TRBJ2-7,TGTGCCAGCAGTGGGAGAGGGGGCTACGAGCAGTACTTC,CASSGRGGYEQYF
NA,TRBV7-2,TRBD2,TRBJ2-7,TGTGCCAGCAGCTCCGGACTAGCGGGAGGCTACGAGCAGTACTTC,CASSSGLAGGYEQYF
NA,TRBV9,NA,TRBJ1-1,TGTGCCAGCAGCGTAGAAAGGGGGACTGAAGCTTTCTTT,CASSVERGTEAFF
NA,TRBV9,TRBD2,TRBJ2-1,TGTGCCAGCAGCGTAGAACCGGCGGGAGTAAATGAGCAATTCTTC,CASSVEPAGVNEQFF
NA,TRBV7-9,NA,TRBJ2-1,TGTGCCAGCAGTTCTAGCCGGCCCATGGATGAGCAGTTCTTC,CASSSSRPMDEQFF
once,TRBV5-1,NA,TRBJ2-6,TGCGCCAGCAGCTTTACGGCGGGTGGGCCTGGGGCCAACGTCCTGACTTTC,CASSFTAGGPGANVLTF
few,TRBV6-5,NA,TRBJ2-1,TGTGCCAGCAGCCAAGCCAGGAGGGGGAATGAGCAGTTCTTC,CASSQARRGNEQFF
NA,TRBV7-3,NA,TRBJ2-1,TGTGCCAGCAGCTTAATGTACGGGAACAATGAGCAGTTCTTC,CASSLMYGNNEQFF
NA,TRBV29-1,NA,TRBJ2-1,TGCAGCGTCCGACAGGCGGCATACAATGAGCAGTTCTTC,CSVRQAAYNEQFF
NA,TRBV5-4,NA,TRBJ1-2,TGTGCCAGCAGCTTGGCGCAGGGAGTAGGGTATGGCTACACCTTC,CASSLAQGVGYGYTF
NA,TRBV2,NA,TRBJ1-1,TGTGCCAGCGGTCTCGACAGCAACACTGAAGCTTTCTTT,CASGLDSNTEAFF
once,TRBV6-1,NA,TRBJ2-3,TGTGCCAGCAGTGAATCTACTAGGTTAGCCAACACAGATACGCAGTATTTT,CASSESTRLANTDTQYF
once,TRBV18,TRBD1,TRBJ2-2,TGTGCCAGCTCACCACAGGGGGCGTACACCGGGGAGCTGTTTTTT,CASSPQGAYTGELFF
NA,TRBV28,TRBD1,TRBJ2-5,TGTGCCAGCAGAGACCAACAGGGGGCCCGGGAGGCCCAGTACTTC,CASRDQQGAREAQYF
NA,TRBV9,NA,TRBJ2-1,TGTGCCAGCAGCGTAGGGGTGTACAATGAGCAGTTCTTC,CASSVGVYNEQFF
NA,TRBV6-5,NA,TRBJ2-1,TGTGCCAGCAGTTATAGGCGGGATGAGCAGTTCTTC,CASSYRRDEQFF
NA,TRBV10-3,NA,TRBJ1-5,TGTGCCATCAGTGGAGCGGGGCAGCCCCAGCATTTT,CAISGAGQPQHF
NA,TRBV11-2,NA,TRBJ1-2,TGTGCCAGCAGCCCAATCTCAGGTGTTAACTATGGCTACACCTTC,CASSPISGVNYGYTF
NA,TRBV7-9,NA,TRBJ2-7,TGTGCCAGCAGCCGGGACGCAGGCTCCTACGAGCAGTACTTC,CASSRDAGSYEQYF
NA,TRBV30,NA,TRBJ2-7,TGTGCCTGGAGTGGCTGGGCAAGCTCCTACGAGCAGTACTTC,CAWSGWASSYEQYF